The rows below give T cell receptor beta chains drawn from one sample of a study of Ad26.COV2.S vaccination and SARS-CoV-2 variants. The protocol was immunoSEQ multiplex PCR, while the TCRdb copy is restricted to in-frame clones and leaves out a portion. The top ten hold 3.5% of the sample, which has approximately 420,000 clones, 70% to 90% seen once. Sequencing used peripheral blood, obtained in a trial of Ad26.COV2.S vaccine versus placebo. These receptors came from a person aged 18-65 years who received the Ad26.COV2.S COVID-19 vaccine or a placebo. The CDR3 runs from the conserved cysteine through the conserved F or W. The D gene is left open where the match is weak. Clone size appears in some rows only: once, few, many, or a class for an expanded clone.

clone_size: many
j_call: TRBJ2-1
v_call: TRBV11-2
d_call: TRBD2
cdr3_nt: TGTGCCAGCAGCCCAGGACTAGCGGGAAAATACAATGAGCAGTTCTTC
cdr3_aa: CASSPGLAGKYNEQFF

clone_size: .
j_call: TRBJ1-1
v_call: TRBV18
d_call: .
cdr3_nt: TGTGCCAGCTCACCCTGGGGAGAGAACACTGAAGCTTTCTTT
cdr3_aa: CASSPWGENTEAFF

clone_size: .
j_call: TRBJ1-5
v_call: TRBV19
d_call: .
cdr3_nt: TGTGCCAGTAGTATGCGTCGGGACAGCAATCAGCCCCAGCATTTT
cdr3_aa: CASSMRRDSNQPQHF

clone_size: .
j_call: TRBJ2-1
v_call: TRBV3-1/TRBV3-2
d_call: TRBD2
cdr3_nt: TGTGCCAGCAGCCAAGAAATGGGACTAGTGCCCTACAATGAGCAGTTCTTC
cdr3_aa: CASSQEMGLVPYNEQFF

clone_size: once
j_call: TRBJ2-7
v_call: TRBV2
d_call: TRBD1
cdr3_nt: TGTGCCAGCAGTTCACAGGGGCTTTCCTACGAGCAGTACTTC
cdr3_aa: CASSSQGLSYEQYF

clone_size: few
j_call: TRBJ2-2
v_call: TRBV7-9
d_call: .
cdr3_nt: TGTGCCAGCAGCGACCGACGGAGAAACACCGGGGAGCTGTTTTTT
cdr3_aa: CASSDRRRNTGELFF

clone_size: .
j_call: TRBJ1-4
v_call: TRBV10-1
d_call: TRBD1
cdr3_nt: TGCGCCAGCAGTGCAGGGGGCGCGGAAAAACTGTTTTTT
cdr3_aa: CASSAGGAEKLFF

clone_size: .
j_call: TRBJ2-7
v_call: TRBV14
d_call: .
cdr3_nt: TGTGCCAGCAGCCAAAGCAGAGGGGTAGAGTCGCAGTACTTC
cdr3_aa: CASSQSRGVESQYF

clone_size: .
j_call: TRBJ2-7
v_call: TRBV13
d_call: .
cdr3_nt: TGTGCCAGCAGCCCCGGGACCTCCTACGAGCAGTACTTC
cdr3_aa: CASSPGTSYEQYF

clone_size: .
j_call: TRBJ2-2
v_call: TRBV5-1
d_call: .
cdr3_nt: TGCGCCAGCAGCTTGCGGCAGGTGGAGAACACCGGGGAGCTGTTTTTT
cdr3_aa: CASSLRQVENTGELFF

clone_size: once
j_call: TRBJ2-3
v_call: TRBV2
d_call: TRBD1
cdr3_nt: TGTGCCAGCGGAAGACAGGGGCTAGTGACAGATACGCAGTATTTT
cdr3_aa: CASGRQGLVTDTQYF

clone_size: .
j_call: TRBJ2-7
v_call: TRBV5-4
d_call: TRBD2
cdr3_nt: TGTGCCAGCAGCTCGTCTCGGGGGGATCCGGTTGATGAGCAGTACTTC
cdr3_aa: CASSSSRGDPVDEQYF

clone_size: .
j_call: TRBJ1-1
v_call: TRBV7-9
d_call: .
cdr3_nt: TGTGCCAGCAGCTTAGATGTCAGGAGCGCTGAAGCTTTCTTT
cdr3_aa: CASSLDVRSAEAFF

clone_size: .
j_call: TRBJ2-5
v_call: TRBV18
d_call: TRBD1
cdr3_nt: TGTGCCAGCTCACTACGGACAGGGCAAGAGACCCAGTACTTC
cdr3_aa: CASSLRTGQETQYF

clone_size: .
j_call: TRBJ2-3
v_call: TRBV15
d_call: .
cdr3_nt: TGTGCCACCAGCAGGGGGACATTACCGGGACGGACAGATACGCAGTATTTT
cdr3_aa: CATSRGTLPGRTDTQYF

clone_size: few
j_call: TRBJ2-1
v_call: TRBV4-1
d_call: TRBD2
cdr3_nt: TGCGCCAGCAGCCAAGACCACGTACTAGCGGGGGGACGGGGGTCTCGGGAGCAGTTCTTC
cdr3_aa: CASSQDHVLAGGRGSREQFF

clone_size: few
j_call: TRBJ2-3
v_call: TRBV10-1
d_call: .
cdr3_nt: TGCGCCAGCAGTGTGGCCTCCGGCGGAGATACGCAGTATTTT
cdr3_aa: CASSVASGGDTQYF

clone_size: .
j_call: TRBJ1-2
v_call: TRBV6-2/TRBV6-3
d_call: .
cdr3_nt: TGTGCCAGCAGTTTTACTAGGGGAGACTATGGCTACACCTTC
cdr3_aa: CASSFTRGDYGYTF

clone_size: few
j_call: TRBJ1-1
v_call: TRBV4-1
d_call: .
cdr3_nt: TGCGCCAGCAGCCAAGTAGAGGGGACTGAAGCTTTCTTT
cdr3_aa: CASSQVEGTEAFF

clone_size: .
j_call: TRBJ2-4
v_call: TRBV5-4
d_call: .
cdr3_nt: TGTGCCAGCAGTGCATCAACGAACCCGGGACAAGACATTCAGTACTTC
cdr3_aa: CASSASTNPGQDIQYF

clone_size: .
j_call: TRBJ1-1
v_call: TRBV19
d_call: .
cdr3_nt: TGTGCCAGTAGGGGCGTTCCCCTCACCCCGCAGTCAGGAGCTTTCTTT
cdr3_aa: CASRGVPLTPQSGAFF

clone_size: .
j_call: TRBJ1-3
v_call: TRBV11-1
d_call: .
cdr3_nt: TGTGCCAGCAGCTTAGAGGACTCTGGAAACACCATATATTTT
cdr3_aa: CASSLEDSGNTIYF

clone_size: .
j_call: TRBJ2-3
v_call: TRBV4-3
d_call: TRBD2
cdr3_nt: TGCGCCAGCAGCCAAGAATGGAGCGGGGGGGGATTTGCGCAGTATTTT
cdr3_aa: CASSQEWSGGGFAQYF

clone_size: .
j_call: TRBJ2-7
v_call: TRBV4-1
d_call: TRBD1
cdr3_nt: TGCGCCAGCAGCCAAACAGGGGGCGGAGGTGAAGAGCAGTACTTC
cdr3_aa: CASSQTGGGGEEQYF

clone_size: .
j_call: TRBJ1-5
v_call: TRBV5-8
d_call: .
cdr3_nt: TGTGCCAGCAGCTTGCCCAGGGGTGTGAATCAGCCCCAGCATTTT
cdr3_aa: CASSLPRGVNQPQHF

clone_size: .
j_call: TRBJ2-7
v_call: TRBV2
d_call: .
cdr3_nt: TGTGCCAGCAGTGTCTTTGGGGGGCCTCCTCCCTACGAGCAGTACTTC
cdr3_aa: CASSVFGGPPPYEQYF

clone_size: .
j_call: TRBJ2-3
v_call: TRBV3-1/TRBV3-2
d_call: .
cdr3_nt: TGTGCCAGCAGCCAAGATGTCGCTAGCACAGATACGCAGTATTTT
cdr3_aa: CASSQDVASTDTQYF

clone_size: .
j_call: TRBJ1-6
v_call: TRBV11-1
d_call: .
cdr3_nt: TGTGCCAGCAGCTCTGGTCTTGGACAGTCACCCCTCCACTTT
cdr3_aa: CASSSGLGQSPLHF

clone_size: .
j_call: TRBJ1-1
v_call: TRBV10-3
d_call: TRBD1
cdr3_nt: TGTGCCACGTCCGGGACAGGGAAAACTGAAGCTTTCTTT
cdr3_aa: CATSGTGKTEAFF

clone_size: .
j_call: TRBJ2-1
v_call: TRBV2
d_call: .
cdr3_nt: TGTGCCAGCAGTGAAGTGGGGGCCGTCTACAATGAGCAGTTCTTC
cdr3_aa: CASSEVGAVYNEQFF

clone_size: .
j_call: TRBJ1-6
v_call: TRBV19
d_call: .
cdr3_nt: TGTGCCTCCTCGGACAGTTCATTAAATTCACCCCTCCACTTT
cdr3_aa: CASSDSSLNSPLHF

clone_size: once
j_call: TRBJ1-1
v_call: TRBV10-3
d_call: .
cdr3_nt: TGTGCCATCAGTGAGGGTGCTGAAGCTTTCTTT
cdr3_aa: CAISEGAEAFF

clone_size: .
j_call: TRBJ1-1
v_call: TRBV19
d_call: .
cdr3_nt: TGTGCCAGTAGTGCTAGAGACACTGAAGCTTTCTTT
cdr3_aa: CASSARDTEAFF